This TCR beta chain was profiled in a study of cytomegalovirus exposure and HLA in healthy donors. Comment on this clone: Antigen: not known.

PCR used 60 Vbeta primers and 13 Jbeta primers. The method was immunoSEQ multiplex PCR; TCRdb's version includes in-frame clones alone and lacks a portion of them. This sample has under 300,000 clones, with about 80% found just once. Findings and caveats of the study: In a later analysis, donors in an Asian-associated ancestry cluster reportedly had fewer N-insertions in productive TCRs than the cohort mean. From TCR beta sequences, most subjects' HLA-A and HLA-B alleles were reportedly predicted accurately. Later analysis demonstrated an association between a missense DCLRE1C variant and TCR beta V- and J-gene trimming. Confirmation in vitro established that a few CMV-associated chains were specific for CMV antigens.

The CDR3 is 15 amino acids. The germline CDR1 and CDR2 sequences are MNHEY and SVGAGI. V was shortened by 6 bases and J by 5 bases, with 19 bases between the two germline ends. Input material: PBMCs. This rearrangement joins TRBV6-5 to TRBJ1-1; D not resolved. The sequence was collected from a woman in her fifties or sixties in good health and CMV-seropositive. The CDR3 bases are TGTGCCAGCAGATCCGGGAGGGAAGGTTTTACTGAAGCTTTCTTT. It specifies CASRSGREGFTEAFF.